This T cell receptor beta chain stems from a study of CD8 T cells in Susac syndrome. The CDR3 runs to 13 residues. CDR1 is MNHEY, CDR2 SVGAGI, per germline. With respect to this clonotype: The junction differs from germline at one of its ends, possibly a read error.

Reverse transcription of about 0.45 to 1 ug RNA was carried out with random hexamers. TCRdb reprocessed the immunoSEQ multiplex PCR reads via MiXCR and lists one record per CDR3 protein. The sample yields approximately 190,000 distinct CDR3 sequences, 90% to 95% seen once. The chain recombines TRBV6-5 with TRBJ1-1, with D unclear. The specimen was CD4+ T cells from PBMCs. The source of this sequence is a human donor with multiple sclerosis. The CDR3 region is CASRTTVNTEVFF. As DNA, the CDR3 is TGTGCCAGCAGGACCACAGTGAACACTGAAGTTTTCTTT.